The T cell receptor (beta chain) described here comes from a study of regulatory T cells in long-lasting Graves disease. Overall study findings and caveats: When disease was persistent, TRBV28, TRBJ1-2 and TRBJ2-5 were the favored segments. Newly diagnosed patients had higher TCR diversity than persistent Graves' patients did.

Arm-PCR of CDR3 regions and iRepertoire HTBI primers were the basis on which TCR beta libraries were built. TCRdb reprocessed the multiplex PCR reads via MiXCR and lists one record per CDR3 protein. Among approximately 440,000 distinct CDR3 sequences listed, 23% were seen once. Time point in this sample: persistent/refractory GD, antithyroid drugs over 5 years with positive TRAb. From PBMCs, RNA was extracted and then used to make the TCR library. The V gene's germline CDR1 is LGHNA and CDR2 YNFKEQ. CDR3 size: 14 residues. The V gene lost 1 base and the J gene lost 5 bases, with 11 bases spanning the gap. The sample holds a few counts of this clonotype. Its specificity is not known.

The sequence was obtained from a female donor with Graves disease. The chain carries TRBV4-2 and TRBJ2-5; TRBD2 is a possible D gene (5 bases). The source was peripheral blood mononuclear cells (PBMCs), collected when the disease was refractory, from a patient treated with antithyroid drugs. Here the CDR3 reads CASSQVLAGETQYF. DNA for the CDR3: TGTGCCAGCAGCCAAGTGCTAGCTGGCGAGACCCAGTACTTC.